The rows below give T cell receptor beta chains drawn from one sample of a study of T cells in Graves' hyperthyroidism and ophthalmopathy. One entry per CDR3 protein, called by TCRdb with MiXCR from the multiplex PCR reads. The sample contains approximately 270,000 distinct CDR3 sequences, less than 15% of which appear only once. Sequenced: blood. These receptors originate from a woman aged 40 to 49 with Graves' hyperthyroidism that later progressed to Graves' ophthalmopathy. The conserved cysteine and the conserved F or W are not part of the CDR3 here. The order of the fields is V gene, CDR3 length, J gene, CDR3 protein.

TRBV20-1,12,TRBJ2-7,SASPSGQVFEQY
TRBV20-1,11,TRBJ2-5,SAPADRMETQY
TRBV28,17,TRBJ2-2,ASSTGDLWGRGNTGELF
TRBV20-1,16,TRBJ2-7,SARDKWFGRERLYEQY
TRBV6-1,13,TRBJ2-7,ASRKATGGTYEQY
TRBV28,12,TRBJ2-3,ASSFVGVTDTQY
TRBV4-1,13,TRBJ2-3,ASSPITGPTDTQY
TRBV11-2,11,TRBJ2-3,ASRRLDYDTQY
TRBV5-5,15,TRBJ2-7,ASSWEGWGGSSYEQY
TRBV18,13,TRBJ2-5,ASSRRQGTQETQY
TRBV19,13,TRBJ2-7,ASSIGLARSYEQY
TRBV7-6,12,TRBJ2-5,ASSLYGDIETQY
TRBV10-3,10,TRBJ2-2,AIGVNTGELF
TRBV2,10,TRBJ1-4,ASSGFNEKLF
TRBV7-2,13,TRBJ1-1,ASSLLGVNIEEAF
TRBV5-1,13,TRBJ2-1,ASSLAPGPYNEQF
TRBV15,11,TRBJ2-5,ATSRGHPGDQY
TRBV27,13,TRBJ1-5,ASSPRDSSNQPQH
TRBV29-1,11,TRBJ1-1,SVEDGLDTEAF
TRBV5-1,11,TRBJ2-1,ASSSDSYNEQF
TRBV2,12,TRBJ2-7,ASSDLMEYYEQY
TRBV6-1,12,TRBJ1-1,ASSEEGRGTEAF
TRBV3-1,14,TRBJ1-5,ASSKGQIDSNQPQH
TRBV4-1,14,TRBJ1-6,ASSPPRATYNSPLH
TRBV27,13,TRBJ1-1,ASSLTQGAGTEAF
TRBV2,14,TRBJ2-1,ASTSWEPIPYNEQF
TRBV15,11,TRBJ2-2,ATSRGAVGELF
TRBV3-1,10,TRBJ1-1,ASSQGGREAF
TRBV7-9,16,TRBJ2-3,ASSLAGGRTERTDTQY
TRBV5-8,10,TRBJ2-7,ASSLVHYEQY
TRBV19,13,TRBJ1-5,ASSIGAWNNQPQH
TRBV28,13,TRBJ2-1,ASSLTFPSYNEQF
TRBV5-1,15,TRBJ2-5,ASSLAGWAGGAETQY
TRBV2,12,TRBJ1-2,ASSFDRALGGYT
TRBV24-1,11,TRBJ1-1,ATTRGLNTEAF
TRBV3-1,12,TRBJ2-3,ASSLRTSGRGNY
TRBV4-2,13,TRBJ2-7,ASSQDRGVGREQY
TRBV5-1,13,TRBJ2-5,ASSLEGQGFETQY
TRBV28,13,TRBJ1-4,ASSYPQGGIWKLF
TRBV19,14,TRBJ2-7,ASSIETPGLENEQY